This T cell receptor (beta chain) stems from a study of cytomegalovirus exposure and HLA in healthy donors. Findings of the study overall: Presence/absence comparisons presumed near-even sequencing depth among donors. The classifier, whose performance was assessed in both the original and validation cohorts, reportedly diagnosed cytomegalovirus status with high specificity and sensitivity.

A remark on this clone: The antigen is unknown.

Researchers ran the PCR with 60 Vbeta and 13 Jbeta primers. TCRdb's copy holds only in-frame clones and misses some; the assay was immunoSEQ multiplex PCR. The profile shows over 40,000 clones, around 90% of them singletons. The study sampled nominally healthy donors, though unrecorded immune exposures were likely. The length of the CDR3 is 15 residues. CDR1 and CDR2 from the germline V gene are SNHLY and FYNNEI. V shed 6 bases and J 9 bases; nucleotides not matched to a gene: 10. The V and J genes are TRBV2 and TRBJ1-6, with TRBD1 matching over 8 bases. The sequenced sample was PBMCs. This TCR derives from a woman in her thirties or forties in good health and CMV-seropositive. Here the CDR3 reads CASRETGEVGSPLHF. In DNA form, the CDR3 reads TGTGCCAGCAGAGAGACAGGGGAGGTTGGTTCACCCCTCCACTTT.